This is a list of T cell receptor beta chains from one sample in a study of EBV T-cell therapy then PD-1 blockade in nasopharyngeal carcinoma. The antigens these receptors bind are not known. Profiling relied on immunoSEQ multiplex PCR, and the TCRdb table lists in-frame clones only, not all of them. In the table there are 15,000 to 20,000 clones, approximately 81% of which are singletons. This specimen consisted of CD8+ T cells from blood, obtained at approximately day 30 from a patient whose treatment included autologous EBV-specific T cells and nivolumab. The receptors here all came from a middle-aged man with nasopharyngeal carcinoma. CDR3s include the opening cysteine and the closing phenylalanine or tryptophan. A D gene is named only where the DNA matches it firmly. A row's size may be missing; if present it is once, few, many or a size class.

clone_size	d_call	v_call	j_call	cdr3_aa	cdr3_nt
once	.	TRBV14	TRBJ2-7	CASSLQGSFPYEQYF	TGTGCCAGCAGCCTTCAAGGATCGTTCCCCTACGAGCAGTACTTC
few	.	TRBV4-1	TRBJ1-5	CASSQDSSYNQPQHF	TGCGCCAGCAGCCAAGATAGCAGTTACAATCAGCCCCAGCATTTT
.	TRBD1	TRBV5-5	TRBJ2-7	CASGRDRGYEQYF	TGTGCCAGCGGGAGGGACAGGGGTTACGAGCAGTACTTC
.	.	TRBV5-1	TRBJ2-7	CASSLSTVSYEQYF	TGCGCCAGCAGCTTATCGACGGTCTCCTACGAGCAGTACTTC
.	.	TRBV9	TRBJ1-6	CASSLPTPGPLHF	TGTGCCAGCAGCTTACCCACCCCTGGGCCCCTCCACTTT
few	.	TRBV5-4	TRBJ2-3	CASSWAGAGDTQYF	TGTGCCAGCAGCTGGGCGGGGGCGGGAGATACGCAGTATTTT
.	TRBD2	TRBV10-3	TRBJ2-3	CAISDLPRTSGHTDTQYF	TGTGCCATCAGTGACCTCCCGCGGACTAGCGGACACACAGATACGCAGTATTTT
once	.	TRBV27	TRBJ2-5	CASSLVRQETQYF	TGTGCCAGCAGTTTGGTTAGGCAAGAGACCCAGTACTTC
.	.	TRBV3-1/TRBV3-2	TRBJ2-3	CARGRRYSTDTQYF	TGTGCCAGGGGACGGCGGTATAGCACAGATACGCAGTATTTT
.	.	TRBV12-3/TRBV12-4	TRBJ2-3	CASSWGPDTQYF	TGTGCCAGCAGTTGGGGGCCAGATACGCAGTATTTT
once	.	TRBV12-3/TRBV12-4	TRBJ2-7	CASRTTGEQYF	TGTGCCAGCAGAACTACAGGGGAGCAGTACTTC
.	TRBD2	TRBV4-2	TRBJ2-3	CASSQDGGLAGADTQYF	TGTGCCAGCAGCCAAGATGGGGGACTAGCGGGGGCGGATACGCAGTATTTT
.	.	TRBV27	TRBJ2-1	CASSYSPNEQFF	TGTGCCAGCAGTTATAGCCCCAATGAGCAGTTCTTC
few	.	TRBV6-5	TRBJ1-1	CASSYGEGTEAFF	TGTGCCAGCAGTTACGGGGAGGGGACTGAAGCTTTCTTT
.	TRBD1	TRBV27	TRBJ1-6	CASSSISGTGRNSPLHF	TGTGCCAGCAGTTCCATTTCCGGGACAGGGAGAAATTCACCCCTCCACTTT
medium-sized	.	TRBV14	TRBJ2-1	CASSQDSLGEQFF	TGTGCCAGCAGCCAAGATTCCCTAGGTGAGCAGTTCTTC
.	.	TRBV2	TRBJ2-5	CASSDDSSLYLTETQYF	TGTGCCAGCAGTGACGACAGCTCTCTATACTTGACGGAGACCCAGTACTTC
.	.	TRBV29-1	TRBJ2-3	CSVEVDTEQGSWTDTQYF	TGCAGCGTTGAAGTTGACACTGAACAGGGATCTTGGACAGATACGCAGTATTTT
.	TRBD2	TRBV4-3	TRBJ2-1	CASSQHPSGVGSYNEQFF	TGCGCCAGCAGCCAACACCCAAGCGGGGTCGGCTCCTACAATGAGCAGTTCTTC
few	TRBD2	TRBV6-4	TRBJ2-3	CASSSAGGNTDTQYF	TGTGCCAGCTCGTCAGCGGGGGGCAACACAGATACGCAGTATTTT
few	.	TRBV2	TRBJ2-2	CASSKGHVAPGELFF	TGTGCCAGCAGTAAGGGACATGTCGCTCCCGGGGAGCTGTTTTTT
.	.	TRBV4-3	TRBJ2-2	CASSRSPGSGELFF	TGCGCCAGCAGCCGGAGCCCAGGGAGCGGGGAGCTGTTTTTT
.	TRBD1	TRBV10-3	TRBJ1-5	CAISAGGGNQPQHF	TGTGCCATCAGTGCAGGGGGTGGCAATCAGCCCCAGCATTTT
once	.	TRBV29-1	TRBJ1-1	CSVGRLNTEAFF	TGCAGCGTTGGACGGTTGAACACTGAAGCTTTCTTT
.	.	TRBV19	TRBJ2-6	CASSIIGNGANVLTF	TGTGCCAGTAGTATTATAGGGAATGGGGCCAACGTCCTGACTTTC
.	TRBD1	TRBV10-3	TRBJ2-7	CAISGDSESSYEQYF	TGTGCCATCAGTGGGGACAGCGAAAGCTCCTACGAGCAGTACTTC
.	.	TRBV9	TRBJ1-1	CASSGWAHTEAFF	TGTGCCAGCAGCGGGTGGGCTCACACTGAAGCTTTCTTT
few	.	TRBV29-1	TRBJ1-2	CLRGDTTLGGYTF	TGCTTGAGAGGGGACACCACACTGGGGGGCTACACCTTC
.	TRBD1	TRBV25-1	TRBJ2-5	CASTMGAQSRGYQETQYF	TGTGCCAGCACTATGGGGGCCCAAAGCAGGGGGTACCAAGAGACCCAGTACTTC
.	TRBD2	TRBV15	TRBJ2-3	CATSPAGGYQSTDTQYF	TGTGCCACCAGCCCAGCGGGGGGCTACCAGAGCACAGATACGCAGTATTTT
.	TRBD1	TRBV6-6	TRBJ2-7	CASSEDRSSYEQYF	TGTGCCAGCAGCGAGGACAGGAGCTCCTACGAGCAGTACTTC
.	.	TRBV5-4	TRBJ1-5	CASSLFGGRQPQHF	TGTGCCAGCAGCTTGTTTGGGGGACGGCAGCCCCAGCATTTT
few	TRBD1	TRBV4-1	TRBJ1-3	CASQTGQGRNTIYF	TGCGCCAGCCAGACGGGACAGGGGAGAAACACCATATATTTT
.	.	TRBV28	TRBJ1-3	CASSPTNGLRNTIYF	TGTGCCAGCAGTCCAACGAACGGCCTTCGAAACACCATATATTTT